These T cell receptor beta chains were read from a single sample in a study of blood T cell repertoires in COVID-19. The assay was immunoSEQ multiplex PCR, and TCRdb's table has in-frame clones only and misses some. The table has about 46,000 clones, just over 85% seen once; the top ten hold approximately 4.1%. Sequencing used peripheral blood. These receptors all come from a man aged 80 or over with active COVID-19. Both conserved end residues are part of each CDR3. Each record gives: D gene, clone size, V gene, J gene, CDR3 protein, CDR3 DNA. D genes are given only for firm matches. Clone size appears in some rows only: once, few, many, or a class for an expanded clone.

>TRBD1|few|TRBV7-8|TRBJ2-5
CASSPETGAETQYF
TGTGCCAGCAGCCCCGAGACAGGGGCGGAGACCCAGTACTTC
>TRBD1|NA|TRBV11-2|TRBJ1-4
CASSLEGDREYLVEKLFF
TGTGCCAGCAGCTTAGAGGGCGACAGGGAATATTTGGTCGAAAAACTGTTTTTT
>TRBD1|NA|TRBV27|TRBJ1-6
CASSPDRGLTSPLHF
TGTGCCAGCAGTCCGGACAGGGGGCTAACTTCACCCCTCCACTTT
>NA|NA|TRBV10-3|TRBJ1-2
CAISPRGVNYGYTF
TGTGCCATCAGTCCCCGGGGGGTTAACTATGGCTACACCTTC
>NA|NA|TRBV27|TRBJ2-4
CASPLTGGHIQYF
TGTGCCAGCCCTTTGACGGGGGGCCACATTCAGTACTTC
>NA|NA|TRBV7-8|TRBJ2-7
CASSLRGSIYEQYF
TGTGCCAGCAGCTTACGGGGGAGTATCTACGAGCAGTACTTC
>TRBD2|NA|TRBV18|TRBJ2-1
CASSLMTSGYNEQFF
TGTGCCAGCTCACTCATGACTAGCGGGTACAATGAGCAGTTCTTC
>TRBD1|NA|TRBV28|TRBJ2-5
CASNRGLETQYF
TGTGCCAGCAACAGGGGGCTGGAGACCCAGTACTTC
>NA|NA|TRBV7-8|TRBJ2-7
CASSPESYEQYF
TGTGCCAGCAGCCCCGAGTCCTACGAGCAGTACTTC
>NA|NA|TRBV28|TRBJ2-5
CASHTRDSRYF
TGTGCCAGCCACACCCGGGACTCCCGATACTTC
>NA|once|TRBV19|TRBJ1-5
CASSSTADQPQHF
TGTGCCAGTTCGAGTACCGCCGATCAGCCCCAGCATTTT
>NA|NA|TRBV7-3|TRBJ2-2
CASSPSDLLLPGELFF
TGTGCCAGCAGCCCCAGCGACTTATTATTACCCGGGGAGCTGTTTTTT
>NA|once|TRBV9|TRBJ2-2
CASSVTHRARISGELFF
TGTGCCAGCAGCGTAACCCACAGGGCAAGAATTTCCGGGGAGCTGTTTTTT
>TRBD2|NA|TRBV28|TRBJ2-3
CASSLDSGNTDTQYF
TGTGCCAGCAGCCTAGATAGCGGGAACACAGATACGCAGTATTTT
>NA|once|TRBV19|TRBJ1-2
CASSMRGYGYTF
TGTGCCAGTAGTATGAGAGGCTATGGCTACACCTTC
>TRBD1|NA|TRBV19|TRBJ2-1
CASSPTGSSYNEQFF
TGTGCCAGTAGCCCGACAGGGAGCTCCTACAATGAGCAGTTCTTC
>NA|NA|TRBV18|TRBJ1-3
CASSDLISSGNTIYF
TGTGCCAGCTCAGACTTAATAAGCTCTGGAAACACCATATATTTT
>TRBD2|NA|TRBV11-3|TRBJ2-3
CASSRSSGTSGRVTDTQYF
TGTGCCAGCAGTCGTTCTTCCGGGACTAGCGGAAGAGTCACAGATACGCAGTATTTT
>NA|NA|TRBV11-3|TRBJ2-4
CASSIGEGIQYF
TGTGCCAGCAGCATCGGGGAAGGGATTCAGTACTTC
>NA|NA|TRBV6-6|TRBJ2-7
CASGPPAAYEQYF
TGTGCCAGCGGCCCCCCGGCAGCGTACGAGCAGTACTTC
>NA|NA|TRBV7-2|TRBJ2-1
CASSLPLGRDYNEQFF
TGTGCCAGCAGCCTCCCGCTGGGCAGAGATTACAATGAGCAGTTCTTC
>NA|NA|TRBV28|TRBJ1-1
CASILVRGMGSTEAFF
TGTGCCAGCATCCTCGTTCGGGGGATGGGAAGCACTGAAGCTTTCTTT
>TRBD1|few|TRBV7-9|TRBJ1-3
CASSLAGQGAGNTIYF
TGTGCCAGCAGCTTAGCGGGACAGGGTGCTGGAAACACCATATATTTT
>NA|NA|TRBV7-2|TRBJ1-1
CASSIQGITEAFF
TGTGCCAGCAGCATTCAGGGGATAACTGAAGCTTTCTTT
>TRBD2|NA|TRBV5-6|TRBJ2-3
CASSLGFGLARTDTQYF
TGTGCCAGCAGCTTGGGCTTTGGACTAGCGAGGACAGATACGCAGTATTTT
>TRBD1|NA|TRBV4-1|TRBJ1-2
CASSQIRTGGDYGYTF
TGCGCCAGCAGCCAAATCCGGACAGGGGGCGACTATGGCTACACCTTC
>NA|NA|TRBV14|TRBJ1-2
CASSPSGQYGYTF
TGTGCCAGCAGCCCCTCAGGACAGTATGGCTACACCTTC